This T cell receptor (beta chain) came from a study of T cell responses to AZD1222 COVID-19 vaccine. CDR1 and CDR2 from the germline V gene are SGHVS and FNYEAQ. The CDR3 sequence is 17 residues long. The V gene lost 1 base and the J gene lost 9 bases, with 22 bases spanning the gap. Repertoires were generated with immunoSEQ multiplex PCR, while TCRdb's copy carries only in-frame clones and drops some. The sample lists fewer than 150,000 clones; about 86% were seen once. This sequence was found in an adult in good health. The sample here was peripheral blood, taken on day 0 of AZD1222 vaccination. The chain carries TRBV7-6 and TRBJ1-5; no firm D call. CDR3 in DNA: TGTGCCAGCAGCTTAGTAGTAGCCGATAAGCGAGGTCGGCCCCAGCATTTT. Amino acid sequence: CASSLVVADKRGRPQHF.